What follows is one T cell receptor (beta chain) and its context. Its antigen is undetermined. Generated by immunoSEQ multiplex PCR, the TCRdb table keeps only in-frame clones and is missing some. The sample comprises some 1.5 million clones, 95% to 99% of which are singletons, and 0.4% to 0.45% rests with the top ten. The data belong to a study of shared clonotypes between healthy human individuals. Findings of the study overall: Between several donors, naive CD4 clonotypes were shared at a level of around 4.8%. At large depth, rarefaction still showed sorted-subset sequencing to be incomplete.

The study drew its donors from healthy HIV-negative adults without recent acute infections or vaccinations. V lost 11 bases to trimming and J lost 3 bases, with 16 bases between them. CDR3 length equals 13 residues. The germline V gene encodes CDR1 MNHNY and CDR2 SVGAGI (reference sequence). The receptor was derived from a man in his thirties or forties in good health. The gene calls are TRBV6-6 and TRBJ1-2, with D tentatively TRBD1 (5 bases). The sequencing input was naive CD4+ T cells sorted from blood. As for subset: CD45RA+ positively selected. The DNA of the CDR3 is TGTGCCGGACATGCGGAAGGGGACTATGGCTACACCTTC. It translates to CAGHAEGDYGYTF.